The 2 T cell receptor beta chains listed next were all sequenced from one sample in a study of T-cell reconstitution after alpha-beta-depleted transplantation in children. Unique molecular identifiers were used to barcode this TCRbeta library. TCRdb analysed the PCR reads with MiXCR anew, one entry per CDR3 protein. Of about 500,000 distinct CDR3 sequences listed, over 25% are singletons. This sample comprised PBMCs from the stem cell graft donor, obtained from the stem cell graft. The receptors were sampled from a human donor who donated a stem cell graft to a child with aplastic anemia.

The rearrangement joins TRBV14 to TRBJ2-3, with 9 bases lining up with TRBD2. The V gene's germline CDR1 is SGHDN and CDR2 FVKESK. This CDR3 spans 18 amino acids. With V trimmed by 2 bases and J by 4 bases, 13 bases remained unmatched. The CDR3 protein is CASSQNSWASGKADTQYF. CDR3 coding DNA: TGTGCCAGCAGCCAAAATAGCTGGGCTAGCGGGAAGGCAGATACGCAGTATTTT.

This rearrangement joins TRBV2 to TRBJ2-7; 7 nucleotides line up with TRBD2. The trim removed 3 bases at V and 5 bases at J, leaving 16 bases unmatched. CDR1 SNHLY and CDR2 FYNNEI come from the germline V gene. CDR3 length: 17 amino acids. For the CDR3, the DNA is TGTGCCAGCAGTGAGACCGGACTGGCGGGAGTTACCCACGAGCAGTACTTC. Protein sequence: CASSETGLAGVTHEQYF.